This T cell receptor (beta chain) was recorded in a study of T-cell reconstitution after alpha-beta-depleted transplantation in children. Trimming shortened V by 6 bases and J by 8 bases, and 17 bases separated the two germline ends. This CDR3 comprises 14 residues. CDR1 and CDR2 from the germline V gene are SQVTM and ANQGSEA. Preparation of the TCRbeta library used unique molecular identifiers. TCRdb analysed the PCR reads with MiXCR anew, one entry per CDR3 protein. Among about 610,000 distinct CDR3 sequences listed, 8% to 11% were seen once. This clonotype was detected a few times. The starting material was PBMCs from the stem cell graft donor, obtained from the stem cell graft. This TCR was recovered from a human donor who donated a stem cell graft to a child with acute myeloid leukemia. V gene TRBV29-1 combines with J gene TRBJ1-6, with TRBD1 as a possible D gene (5 bases). The CDR3 sequence is CSVRDSTSDSPLHF. CDR3 sequence (DNA): TGCAGCGTCCGGGACTCCACAAGCGATTCACCCCTCCACTTT.